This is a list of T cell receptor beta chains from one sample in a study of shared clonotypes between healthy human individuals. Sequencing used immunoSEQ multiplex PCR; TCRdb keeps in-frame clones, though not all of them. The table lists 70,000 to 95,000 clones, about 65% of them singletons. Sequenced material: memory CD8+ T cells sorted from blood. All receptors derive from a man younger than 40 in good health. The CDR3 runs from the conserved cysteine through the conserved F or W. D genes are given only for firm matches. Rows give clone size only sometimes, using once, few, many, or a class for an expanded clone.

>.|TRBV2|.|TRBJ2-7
TGTGCCAGCAGTGAAGACAGGGTAGTCCACGAGCAGTACTTC
CASSEDRVVHEQYF
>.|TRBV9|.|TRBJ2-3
TGTGCCAGCAGCGTAGAATCCCGGAGGACAGATACGCAGTATTTT
CASSVESRRTDTQYF
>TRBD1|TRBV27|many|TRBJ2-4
TGTGCCAGCGCTGAGTGGGCAGGGGGCACGGACATTCAGTACTTC
CASAEWAGGTDIQYF
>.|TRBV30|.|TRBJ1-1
TGTGCCTCAAACCGGGACGGCACTGAAGCTTTCTTT
CASNRDGTEAFF
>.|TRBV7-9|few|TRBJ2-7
TGTGCCAGCAGCTTAGCAGTTCAGTACGAGCAGTACTTC
CASSLAVQYEQYF
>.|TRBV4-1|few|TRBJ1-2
TGCGCCAGCAGCCAAGTGCGGGGCGCTGGCTACACCTTC
CASSQVRGAGYTF
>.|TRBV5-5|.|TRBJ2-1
TGTGCCAGCAGCTTGGCCGTTACGAGAACCCTCACCCCTGGAGAGCAGTTCTTC
CASSLAVTRTLTPGEQFF
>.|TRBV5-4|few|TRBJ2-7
TGTGCCAGCAGCTTGGGAGGCGACGAGCAGTACTTC
CASSLGGDEQYF
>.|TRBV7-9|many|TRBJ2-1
TGTGCCAGCAGCTTCACGGGACTCTCCTACAATGAGCAGTTCTTC
CASSFTGLSYNEQFF
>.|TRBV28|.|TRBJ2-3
TGTGCCAGCACTACGACAGGAGGCACAGATACGCAGTATTTT
CASTTTGGTDTQYF
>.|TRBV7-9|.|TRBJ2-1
TGTGCCAGCAGCTTTGGGTATGAGCAGTTCTTC
CASSFGYEQFF
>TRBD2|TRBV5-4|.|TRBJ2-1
TGTGCCAGCAGCTTGGCGGGAGGGCCCAAAAATGAGCAGTTCTTC
CASSLAGGPKNEQFF
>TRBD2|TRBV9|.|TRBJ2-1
TGTGCCAGCAGCGTACCCGGACTAGCCGGCAATGAGCAGTTCTTC
CASSVPGLAGNEQFF
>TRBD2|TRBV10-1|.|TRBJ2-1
TGCGCCAGCAGTGGTACGGGACTAGCGGGAGTGAATGAGCAGTTCTTC
CASSGTGLAGVNEQFF
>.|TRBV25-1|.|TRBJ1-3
TGTGCCAGCAGTGACTTAGGACTTGCGGACACCATATATTTT
CASSDLGLADTIYF
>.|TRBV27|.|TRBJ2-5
TGTGCCAGCAGTTTATTGGGGGGAGAAGAGACCCAGTACTTC
CASSLLGGEETQYF
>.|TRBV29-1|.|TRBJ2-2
TGCAGCGTTCTCGAACAGGGTTGGAACACCGGGGAGCTGTTTTTT
CSVLEQGWNTGELFF
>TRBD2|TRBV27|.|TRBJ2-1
TGTGCCAGCAGTCCACTTAGCGGGAGGGGCGTCAATGAGCAGTTCTTC
CASSPLSGRGVNEQFF
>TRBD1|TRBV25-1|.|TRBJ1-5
TGTGCCAGCAGTGCGGGACAGGGGGGTCAGCCCCAGCATTTT
CASSAGQGGQPQHF
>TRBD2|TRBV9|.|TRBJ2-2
TGTGCCAGCAGCGTTAAAGCGGGAGTGGTCACCGGGGAGCTGTTTTTT
CASSVKAGVVTGELFF
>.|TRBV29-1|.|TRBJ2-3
TGCAGCGTTGACTCTGTCGGATCGAGCACAGATACGCAGTATTTT
CSVDSVGSSTDTQYF
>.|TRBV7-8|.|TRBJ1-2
TGTGCCAGCAGCTCCCGCTTGGGGGCCGGGGGCTACACCTTC
CASSSRLGAGGYTF
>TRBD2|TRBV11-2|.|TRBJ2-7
TGTGCCAGCAGCTTAGTTGGGACTACCGAATACGAGCAGTACTTC
CASSLVGTTEYEQYF
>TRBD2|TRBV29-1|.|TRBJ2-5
TGCAGCGTTGAGTCGCCTAGCGGGACGGAAGAGACCCAGTACTTC
CSVESPSGTEETQYF
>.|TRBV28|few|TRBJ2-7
TGTGCCAGCACCGGCGGGGAGACAGCCTACGAGCAGTACTTC
CASTGGETAYEQYF
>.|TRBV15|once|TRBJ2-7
TGTGCCACCAGCAGGACTGTGGGGGAATCCTACGAGCAGTACTTC
CATSRTVGESYEQYF
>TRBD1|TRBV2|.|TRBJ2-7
TGTGCCAGCAGGGACAGGGGCCCCGAGCAGTACTTC
CASRDRGPEQYF
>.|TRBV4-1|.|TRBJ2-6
TGCGCCAGCAGCCAAGTTCCCTCTGGGGCCAACGTCCTGACTTTC
CASSQVPSGANVLTF
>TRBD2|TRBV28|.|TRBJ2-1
TGTGCCAGCAGTTTTGGACTAGCGGGAGTAAAATGGTTCTTC
CASSFGLAGVKWFF
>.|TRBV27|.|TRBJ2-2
TGTGCCAGCAGTCCCGGTCTGAACCCCGGGGAGCTGTTTTTT
CASSPGLNPGELFF
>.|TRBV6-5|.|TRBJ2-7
TGTGCCAGCAGCCCACTCTCCTACGAGCAGTACTTC
CASSPLSYEQYF
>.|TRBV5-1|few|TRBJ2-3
TGCGCCAGCAGCTTGTTTGCGGGCACAGATACGCAGTATTTT
CASSLFAGTDTQYF
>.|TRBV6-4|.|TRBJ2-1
TGTGCCAGCAGTCGGACTCCCGACTCCTACAATGAGCAGTTCTTC
CASSRTPDSYNEQFF
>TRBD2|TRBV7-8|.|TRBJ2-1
TGTGCCAGCAGCTTAGAACCTAGCGGGAGAGGTCACAATGAGCAGTTCTTC
CASSLEPSGRGHNEQFF
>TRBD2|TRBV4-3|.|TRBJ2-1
TGCGCCAGCAGCCGTCCGACTAGCGGGAGCCTTAATGAGCAGTTCTTC
CASSRPTSGSLNEQFF
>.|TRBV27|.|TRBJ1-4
TGTGCCAGCAGTGAGACACCCTCTTGGGAGAATAATGAAAAACTGTTTTTT
CASSETPSWENNEKLFF
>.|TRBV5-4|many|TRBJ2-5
TGTGCCAGCAGCGACGATCTGAAATCGGAGACCCAGTACTTC
CASSDDLKSETQYF
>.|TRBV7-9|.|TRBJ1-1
TGTGCCAGCAGCCAGGTAAAGAACACTGAAGCTTTCTTT
CASSQVKNTEAFF
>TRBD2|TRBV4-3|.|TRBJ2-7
TGCGCCAGCAGCAGAATGACTAGCGGGACGACCGGGGCCTACGAGCAGTACTTC
CASSRMTSGTTGAYEQYF
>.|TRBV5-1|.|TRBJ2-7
TGCGCCAGCAGCCGATGGGGGGCCCTCAGTTACGAGCAGTACTTC
CASSRWGALSYEQYF
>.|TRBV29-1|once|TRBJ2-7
TGCAGCGTTTCCAGGGACGGCTACGAGCAGTACTTC
CSVSRDGYEQYF
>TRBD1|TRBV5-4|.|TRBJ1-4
TGTGCCAGCAGCTGGACAGGGGGCACTAATGAAAAACTGTTTTTT
CASSWTGGTNEKLFF
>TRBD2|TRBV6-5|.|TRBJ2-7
TGTGCCAGCAGTTACATACTAGCGGGGGACTACGAGCAGTACTTC
CASSYILAGDYEQYF
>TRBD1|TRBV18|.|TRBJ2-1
TGTGCCAGCTCACCTTACAGGGGGAATGAGCAGTTCTTC
CASSPYRGNEQFF
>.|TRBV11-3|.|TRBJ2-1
TGTGCCAGCAGCGGCTCTGGCTCCTACAATGAGCAGTTCTTC
CASSGSGSYNEQFF
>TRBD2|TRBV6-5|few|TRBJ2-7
TGTGCCAGCAGTTACTCGGCGGGAGCACTCCCCTACGAGCAGTACTTC
CASSYSAGALPYEQYF
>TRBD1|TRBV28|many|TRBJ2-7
TGTGCCAGCAGTTCCGGGACAGCACTATACGAGCAGTACTTC
CASSSGTALYEQYF
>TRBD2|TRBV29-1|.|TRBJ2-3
TGCAGCGTTGCTCCTAGCGGCTCAGATACGCAGTATTTT
CSVAPSGSDTQYF
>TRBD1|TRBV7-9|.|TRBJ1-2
TGTGCCAGCAGCCCACCCTACTCGTGGGGACAGGGTTATGGCTACACCTTC
CASSPPYSWGQGYGYTF
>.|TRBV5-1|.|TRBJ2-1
TGCGCCAGCAGCAAGGAGAGGGCTCAGTACAATGAGCAGTTCTTC
CASSKERAQYNEQFF
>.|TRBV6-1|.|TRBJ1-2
TGTGCCAGCAGTGAAGGGGACGAGACAACCTATGGCTACACCTTC
CASSEGDETTYGYTF
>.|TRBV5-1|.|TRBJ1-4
TGCGCCAGCCGTCACCCCGGGTATGAAAAACTGTTTTTT
CASRHPGYEKLFF
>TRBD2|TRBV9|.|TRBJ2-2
TGTGCCAGCAGCACCAGCGGGAGGGCCTCCGGGGAGCTGTTTTTT
CASSTSGRASGELFF